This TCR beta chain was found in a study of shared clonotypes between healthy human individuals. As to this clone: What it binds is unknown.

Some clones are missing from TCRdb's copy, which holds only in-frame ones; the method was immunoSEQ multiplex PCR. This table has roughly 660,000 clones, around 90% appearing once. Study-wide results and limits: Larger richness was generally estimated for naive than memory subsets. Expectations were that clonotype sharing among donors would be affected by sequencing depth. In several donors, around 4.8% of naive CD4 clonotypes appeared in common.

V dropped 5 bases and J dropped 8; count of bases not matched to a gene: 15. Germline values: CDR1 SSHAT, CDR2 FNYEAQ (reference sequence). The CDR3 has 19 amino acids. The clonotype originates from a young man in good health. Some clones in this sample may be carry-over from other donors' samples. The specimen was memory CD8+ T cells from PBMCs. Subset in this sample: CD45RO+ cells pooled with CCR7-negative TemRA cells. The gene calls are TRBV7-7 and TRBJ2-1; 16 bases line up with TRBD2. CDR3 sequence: CASSGGGTSGRARIDEQFF. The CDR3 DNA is TGTGCCAGCAGCGGCGGCGGGACTAGCGGGAGGGCTCGGATTGATGAGCAGTTCTTC.